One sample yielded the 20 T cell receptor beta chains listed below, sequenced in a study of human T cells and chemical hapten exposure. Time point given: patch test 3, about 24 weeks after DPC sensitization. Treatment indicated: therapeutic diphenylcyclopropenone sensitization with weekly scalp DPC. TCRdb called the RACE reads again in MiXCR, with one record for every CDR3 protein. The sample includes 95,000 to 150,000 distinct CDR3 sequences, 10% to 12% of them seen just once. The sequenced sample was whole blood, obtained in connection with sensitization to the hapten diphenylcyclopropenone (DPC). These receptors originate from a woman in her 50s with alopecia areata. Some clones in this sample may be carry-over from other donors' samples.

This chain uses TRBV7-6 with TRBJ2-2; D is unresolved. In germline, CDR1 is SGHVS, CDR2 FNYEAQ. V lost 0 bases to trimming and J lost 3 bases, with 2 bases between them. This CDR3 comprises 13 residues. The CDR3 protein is CASSLAYTGELFF. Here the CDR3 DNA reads TGTGCCAGCAGCTTAGCGTACACCGGGGAGCTGTTTTTT. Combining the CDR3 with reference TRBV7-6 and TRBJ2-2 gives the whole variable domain GAGVSQSPRYKVTKRGQDVALRCDPISGHVSLYWYRQALGQGPEFLTYFNYEAQQDKSGLPNDRFSAERPEGSISTLTIQRTEQRDSAMYRCASSLAYTGELFFGEGSRLTVL.

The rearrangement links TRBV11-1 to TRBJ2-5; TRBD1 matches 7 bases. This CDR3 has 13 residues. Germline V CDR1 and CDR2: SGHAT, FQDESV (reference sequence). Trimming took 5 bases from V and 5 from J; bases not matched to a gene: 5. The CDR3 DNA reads TGTGCCAGCAGCATAGACAGGGCGGAGACCCAGTACTTC. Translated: CASSIDRAETQYF.

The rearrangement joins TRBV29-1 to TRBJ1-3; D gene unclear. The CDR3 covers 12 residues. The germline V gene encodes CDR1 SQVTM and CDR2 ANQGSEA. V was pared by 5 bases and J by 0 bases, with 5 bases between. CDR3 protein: CSVRISGNTIYF. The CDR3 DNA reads TGCAGCGTTCGGATCTCTGGAAACACCATATATTTT.

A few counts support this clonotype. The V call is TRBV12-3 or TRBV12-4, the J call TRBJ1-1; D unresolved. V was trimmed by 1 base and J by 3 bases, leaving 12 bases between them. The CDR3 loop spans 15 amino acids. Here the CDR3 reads CASSLGGSLHTEAFF. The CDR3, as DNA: TGTGCCAGCAGTTTAGGTGGGAGCCTTCACACTGAAGCTTTCTTT.

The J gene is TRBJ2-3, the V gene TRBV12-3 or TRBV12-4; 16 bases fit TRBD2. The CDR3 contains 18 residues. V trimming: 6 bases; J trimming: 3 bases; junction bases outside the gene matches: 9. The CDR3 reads CASRLGTSGGAWTDTQYF. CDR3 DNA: TGTGCCAGCAGACTAGGGACTAGCGGGGGGGCCTGGACAGATACGCAGTATTTT.

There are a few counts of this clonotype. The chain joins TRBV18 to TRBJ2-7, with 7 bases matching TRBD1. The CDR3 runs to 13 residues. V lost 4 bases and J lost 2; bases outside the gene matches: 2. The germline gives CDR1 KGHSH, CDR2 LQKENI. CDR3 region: CASSQGQAYEQYF. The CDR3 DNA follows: TGTGCCAGCTCACAAGGACAGGCCTACGAGCAGTACTTC.

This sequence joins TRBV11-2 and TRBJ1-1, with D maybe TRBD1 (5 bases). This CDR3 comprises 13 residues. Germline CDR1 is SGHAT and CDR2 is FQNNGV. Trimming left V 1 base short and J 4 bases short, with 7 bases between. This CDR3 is CASSLVGTTEAFF. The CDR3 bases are TGTGCCAGCAGCTTAGTGGGGACCACTGAAGCTTTCTTT.

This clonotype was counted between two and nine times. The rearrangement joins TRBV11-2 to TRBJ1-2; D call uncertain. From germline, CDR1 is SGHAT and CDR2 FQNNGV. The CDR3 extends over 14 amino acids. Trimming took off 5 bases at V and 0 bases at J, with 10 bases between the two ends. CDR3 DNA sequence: TGTGCCAGCAGCGGACTATCAGCTAACTATGGCTACACCTTC. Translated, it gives CASSGLSANYGYTF.

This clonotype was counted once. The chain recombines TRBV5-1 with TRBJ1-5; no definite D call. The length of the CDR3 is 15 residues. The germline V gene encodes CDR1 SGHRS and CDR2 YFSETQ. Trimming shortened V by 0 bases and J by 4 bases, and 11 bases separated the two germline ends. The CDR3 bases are TGCGCCAGCAGCTTGGACAGCCTGCCTAATCAGCCCCAGCATTTT. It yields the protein CASSLDSLPNQPQHF.

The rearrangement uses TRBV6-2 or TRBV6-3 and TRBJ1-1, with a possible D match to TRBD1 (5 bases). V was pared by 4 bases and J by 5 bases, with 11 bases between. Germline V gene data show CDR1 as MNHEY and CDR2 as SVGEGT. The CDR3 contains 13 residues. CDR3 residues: CASSSQGQTEAFF. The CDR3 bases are TGTGCCAGCAGTTCCCAAGGACAAACTGAAGCTTTCTTT.

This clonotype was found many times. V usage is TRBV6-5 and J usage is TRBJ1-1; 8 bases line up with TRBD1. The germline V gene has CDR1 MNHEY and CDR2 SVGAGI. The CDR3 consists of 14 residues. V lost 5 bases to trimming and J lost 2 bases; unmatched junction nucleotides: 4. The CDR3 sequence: CASSTQGGNTEAFF. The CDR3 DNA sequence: TGTGCCAGCAGTACACAGGGGGGAAACACTGAAGCTTTCTTT.

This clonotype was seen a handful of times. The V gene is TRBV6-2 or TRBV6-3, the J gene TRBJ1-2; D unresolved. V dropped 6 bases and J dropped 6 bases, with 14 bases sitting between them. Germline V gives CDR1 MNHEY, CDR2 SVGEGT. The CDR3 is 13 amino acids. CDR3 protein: CASSAVPNDGYTF. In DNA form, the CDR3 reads TGTGCCAGCAGCGCCGTCCCGAATGATGGCTACACCTTC.

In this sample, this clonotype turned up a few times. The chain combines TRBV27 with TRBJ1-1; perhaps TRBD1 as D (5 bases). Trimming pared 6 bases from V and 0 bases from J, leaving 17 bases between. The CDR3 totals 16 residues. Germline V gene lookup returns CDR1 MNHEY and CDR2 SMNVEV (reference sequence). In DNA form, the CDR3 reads TGTGCCAGCAGCCTCAACGGCGGGGCCCTGAACACTGAAGCTTTCTTT. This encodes CASSLNGGALNTEAFF.

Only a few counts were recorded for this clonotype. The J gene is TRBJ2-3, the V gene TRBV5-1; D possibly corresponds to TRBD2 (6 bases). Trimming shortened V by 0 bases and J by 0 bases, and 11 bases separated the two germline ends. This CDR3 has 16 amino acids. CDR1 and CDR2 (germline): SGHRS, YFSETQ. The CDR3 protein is CASSLAGGTSTDTQYF. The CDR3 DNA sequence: TGCGCCAGCAGCTTGGCCGGAGGGACTAGCACAGATACGCAGTATTTT.

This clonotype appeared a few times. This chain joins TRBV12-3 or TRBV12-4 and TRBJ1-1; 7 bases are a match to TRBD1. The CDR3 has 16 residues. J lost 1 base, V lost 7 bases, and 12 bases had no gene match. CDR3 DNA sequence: TGTGCCAGCACTCCCCGTAGGGGGACAGCGAACACTGAAGCTTTCTTT. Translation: CASTPRRGTANTEAFF.

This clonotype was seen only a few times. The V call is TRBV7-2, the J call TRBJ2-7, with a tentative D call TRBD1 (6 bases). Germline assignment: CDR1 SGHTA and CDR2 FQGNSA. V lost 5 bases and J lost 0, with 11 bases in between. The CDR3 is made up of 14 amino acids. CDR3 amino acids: CASSIGQFSYEQYF. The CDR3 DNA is TGTGCCAGCAGCATTGGACAGTTCTCCTACGAGCAGTACTTC.

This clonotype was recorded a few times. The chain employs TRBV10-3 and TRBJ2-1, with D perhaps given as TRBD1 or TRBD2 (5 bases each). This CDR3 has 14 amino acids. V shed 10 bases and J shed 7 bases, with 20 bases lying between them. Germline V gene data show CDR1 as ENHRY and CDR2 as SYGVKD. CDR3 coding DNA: TGTGCCACCGCCCGGGACCAACCCCGAAATGAGCAGTTCTTC. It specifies CATARDQPRNEQFF.

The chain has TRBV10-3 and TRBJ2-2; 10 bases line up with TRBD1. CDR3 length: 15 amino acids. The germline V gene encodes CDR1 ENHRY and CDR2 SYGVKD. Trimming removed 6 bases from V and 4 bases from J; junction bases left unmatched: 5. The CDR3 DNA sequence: TGTGCCATCAGGACAGGGGGCGGGGGCACCGGGGAGCTGTTTTTT. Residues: CAIRTGGGGTGELFF.

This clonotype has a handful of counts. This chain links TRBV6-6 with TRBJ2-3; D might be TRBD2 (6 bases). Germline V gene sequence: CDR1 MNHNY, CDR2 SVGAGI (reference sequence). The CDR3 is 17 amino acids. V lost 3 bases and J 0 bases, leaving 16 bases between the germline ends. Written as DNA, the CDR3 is TGTGCCAGCAGTTATCCCCATAGCGGACCTAGCACAGATACGCAGTATTTT. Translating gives CASSYPHSGPSTDTQYF.

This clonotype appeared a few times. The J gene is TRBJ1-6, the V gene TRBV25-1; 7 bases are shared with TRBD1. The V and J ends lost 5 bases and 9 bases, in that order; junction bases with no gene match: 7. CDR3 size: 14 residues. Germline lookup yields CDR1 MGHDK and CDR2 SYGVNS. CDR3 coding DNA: TGTGCCAGCAGTCAACAGGGGCTTCCTTCACCCCTCCACTTT. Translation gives CASSQQGLPSPLHF. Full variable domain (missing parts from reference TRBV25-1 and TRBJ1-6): EADIYQTPRYLVIGTGKKITLECSQTMGHDKMYWYQQDPGMELHLIHYSYGVNSTEKGDLSSESTVSRIRTEHFPLTLESARPSHTSQYLCASSQQGLPSPLHFGNGTRLTVT.